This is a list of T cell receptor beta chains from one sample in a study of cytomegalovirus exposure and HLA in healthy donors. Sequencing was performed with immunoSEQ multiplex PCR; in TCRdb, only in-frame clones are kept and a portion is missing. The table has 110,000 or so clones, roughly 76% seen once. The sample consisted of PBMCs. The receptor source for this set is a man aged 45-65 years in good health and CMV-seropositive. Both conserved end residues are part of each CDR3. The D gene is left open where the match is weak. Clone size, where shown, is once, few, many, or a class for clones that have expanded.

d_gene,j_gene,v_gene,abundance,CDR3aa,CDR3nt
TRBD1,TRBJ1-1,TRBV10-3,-,CAIRKTGTGSIHGTMNTEAFF,TGTGCCATCAGGAAAACCGGGACAGGGTCAATACATGGGACCATGAACACTGAAGCTTTCTTT
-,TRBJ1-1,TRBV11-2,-,CASSSTGLNTEAFF,TGTGCCAGCAGCTCTACAGGGTTGAACACTGAAGCTTTCTTT
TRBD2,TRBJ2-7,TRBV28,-,CASSLLAGSSYEQYF,TGTGCCAGCAGTTTACTAGCGGGAAGCTCCTACGAGCAGTACTTC
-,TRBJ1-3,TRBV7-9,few,CASSLGRNSGNTIYF,TGTGCCAGCAGCTTAGGCAGGAACTCTGGAAACACCATATATTTT
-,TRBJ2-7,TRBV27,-,CASGPARGSYEQYF,TGTGCCAGCGGACCGGCCCGCGGGTCCTACGAGCAGTACTTC
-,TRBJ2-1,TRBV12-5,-,CASGLSSVPYNEQFF,TGTGCTAGTGGTTTGTCGTCGGTGCCTTACAATGAGCAGTTCTTC
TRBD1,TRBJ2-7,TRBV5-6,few,CASSLKGGAINEQYF,TGTGCCAGCAGCTTGAAAGGGGGCGCGATAAACGAGCAGTACTTC
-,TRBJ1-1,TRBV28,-,CASTLGRSTEAFF,TGTGCCAGCACCCTGGGGAGAAGCACTGAAGCTTTCTTT
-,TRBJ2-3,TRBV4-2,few,CASSQDGPGHGTDTQYF,TGTGCCAGCAGCCAAGATGGTCCAGGGCATGGAACAGATACGCAGTATTTT
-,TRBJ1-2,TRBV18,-,CASSPTGPPYGYTF,TGTGCCAGCTCTCCGACAGGCCCCCCGTATGGCTACACCTTC
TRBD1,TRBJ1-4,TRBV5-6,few,CASSLPRQGRLFF,TGTGCCAGCAGCTTGCCTCGACAGGGACGGCTGTTTTTT
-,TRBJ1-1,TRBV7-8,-,CASSLPGVNTEAFF,TGTGCCAGCAGCTTACCGGGAGTGAACACTGAAGCTTTCTTT
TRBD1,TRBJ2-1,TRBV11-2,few,CASSLGAGGISEQFF,TGTGCCAGCAGCTTAGGGGCAGGGGGAATAAGTGAGCAGTTCTTC
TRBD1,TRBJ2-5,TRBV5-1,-,CASSSGQGSTSQETQYF,TGCGCCAGCAGCTCCGGACAGGGAAGTACTTCTCAAGAGACCCAGTACTTC
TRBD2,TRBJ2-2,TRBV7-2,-,CASSPPAGPQTANTGELFF,TGTGCCAGCAGCCCCCCAGCGGGGCCACAGACCGCGAACACCGGGGAGCTGTTTTTT
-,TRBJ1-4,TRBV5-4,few,CASSLGGESNEKLFF,TGTGCCAGCAGCTTGGGGGGGGAGTCAAATGAAAAACTGTTTTTT
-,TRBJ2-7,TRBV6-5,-,CASGDSALAHYEQYF,TGTGCCAGCGGCGATTCGGCGCTAGCCCATTACGAGCAGTACTTC
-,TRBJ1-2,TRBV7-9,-,CASSLAEGDRLYGYTF,TGTGCCAGCAGCTTAGCGGAGGGAGACAGACTCTATGGCTACACCTTC
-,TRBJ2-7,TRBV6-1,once,CASSEDSSYEQYF,TGTGCCAGCAGCGAGGACAGCTCCTACGAGCAGTACTTC
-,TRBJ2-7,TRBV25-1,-,CASSESQGRYEQYF,TGTGCCAGCAGTGAATCACAGGGACGGTACGAGCAGTACTTC
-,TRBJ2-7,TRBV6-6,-,CASSSTGSPYEQYF,TGTGCCAGCAGCTCTACAGGATCCCCCTACGAGCAGTACTTC
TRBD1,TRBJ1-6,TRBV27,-,CASRQGLNSPLHF,TGTGCCAGCCGACAGGGTCTGAATTCACCCCTCCACTTT
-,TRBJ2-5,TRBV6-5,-,CASSRGTAVKTQYF,TGTGCCAGCAGCCGCGGGACAGCAGTGAAGACCCAGTACTTC
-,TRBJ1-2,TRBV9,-,CASSVVRSYGYTF,TGTGCCAGCAGCGTAGTTAGGAGCTATGGCTACACCTTC
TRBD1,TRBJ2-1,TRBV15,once,CATSSIFQGAHNEQFF,TGTGCCACCAGCTCTATATTTCAGGGGGCCCACAATGAGCAGTTCTTC
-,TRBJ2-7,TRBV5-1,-,CASSLGSYFASYEQYF,TGCGCCAGCAGCTTGGGTTCCTACTTTGCCTCCTACGAGCAGTACTTC
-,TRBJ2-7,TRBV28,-,CASSLSTGLGTSITEQYF,TGTGCCAGCAGTTTATCAACCGGGTTGGGGACTTCTATTACAGAGCAGTACTTC
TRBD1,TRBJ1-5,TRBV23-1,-,CASSLRTGGSGGHQPQHF,TGCGCCAGCAGCCTCAGGACAGGGGGATCTGGGGGGCATCAGCCCCAGCATTTT
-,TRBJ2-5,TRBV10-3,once,CAISETLVQETQYF,TGTGCCATCAGTGAGACACTAGTACAAGAGACCCAGTACTTC
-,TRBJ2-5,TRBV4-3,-,CASSQDGGVGETQYF,TGCGCCAGCAGCCAAGATGGAGGGGTCGGGGAGACCCAGTACTTC
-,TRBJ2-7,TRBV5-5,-,CASSLRGQSYEQYF,TGTGCCAGCAGCTTGCGCGGACAGTCCTACGAGCAGTACTTC
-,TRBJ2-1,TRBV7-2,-,CASSFLGGRKFF,TGTGCCAGCAGTTTCCTGGGGGGTCGCAAGTTCTTC
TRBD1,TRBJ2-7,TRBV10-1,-,CASSRTGTTYEQYF,TGCGCCAGCAGTCGGACAGGGACCACCTACGAGCAGTACTTC
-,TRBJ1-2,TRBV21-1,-,CASSQNRDGYTF,TGTGCCAGCAGCCAGAACCGGGATGGCTACACCTTC
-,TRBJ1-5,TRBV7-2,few,CASSPGGASNQPQHF,TGTGCCAGCAGCCCCGGGGGGGCTAGCAATCAGCCCCAGCATTTT
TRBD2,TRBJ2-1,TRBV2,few,CASSSTSGRSYNEQFF,TGTGCCAGCAGTTCAACTAGCGGGCGATCCTACAATGAGCAGTTCTTC
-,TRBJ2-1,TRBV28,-,CASSPRYNEQFF,TGTGCCAGCAGCCCGAGATACAATGAGCAGTTCTTC
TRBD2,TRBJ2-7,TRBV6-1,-,CASSERRLAGEIEQYF,TGTGCCAGCAGTGAAAGGAGACTAGCGGGAGAGATCGAGCAGTACTTC
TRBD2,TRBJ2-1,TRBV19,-,CASTARRGGPNNEQFF,TGTGCCAGTACCGCACGCCGCGGGGGGCCAAACAATGAGCAGTTCTTC
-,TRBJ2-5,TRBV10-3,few,CAISGTLGETQYF,TGTGCCATCAGTGGGACTTTAGGGGAGACCCAGTACTTC
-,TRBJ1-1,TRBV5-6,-,CASRVGGGTEAFF,TGTGCCAGCAGGGTTGGCGGGGGGACTGAAGCTTTCTTT
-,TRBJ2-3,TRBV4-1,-,CASSQDRRGPSTDTQYF,TGCGCCAGCAGCCAAGATCGGCGGGGCCCTAGCACAGATACGCAGTATTTT
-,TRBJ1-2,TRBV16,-,CASSQSRQVVNYGYTF,TGTGCCAGCAGCCAATCACGACAGGTCGTTAACTATGGCTACACCTTC
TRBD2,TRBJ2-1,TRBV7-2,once,CASILLSGGSYNEQFF,TGTGCCAGCATCCTCCTTAGCGGGGGGTCCTACAATGAGCAGTTCTTC
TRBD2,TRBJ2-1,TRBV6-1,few,CASSGLLAGAYNEQFF,TGTGCCAGCAGTGGTTTACTAGCGGGGGCCTACAATGAGCAGTTCTTC
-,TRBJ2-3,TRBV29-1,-,CSVEDGGVRTDTQYF,TGCAGCGTTGAAGATGGAGGGGTGCGAACAGATACGCAGTATTTT
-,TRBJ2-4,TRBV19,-,CASSTAGNTNIQYF,TGTGCCAGTAGTACGGCCGGGAATACGAACATTCAGTACTTC
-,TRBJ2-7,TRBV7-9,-,CASSGTKGGVPYEQYF,TGTGCCAGCAGCGGCACAAAGGGGGGGGTCCCCTACGAGCAGTACTTC
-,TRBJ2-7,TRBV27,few,CASMPTDSYEQYF,TGTGCCAGCATGCCGACTGACTCCTACGAGCAGTACTTC
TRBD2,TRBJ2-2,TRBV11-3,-,CASSSGLAGGPTGELFF,TGTGCCAGCAGCTCGGGACTAGCGGGGGGGCCGACCGGGGAGCTGTTTTTT
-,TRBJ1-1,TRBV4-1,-,CASSQNLNTEAFF,TGCGCCAGCAGCCAGAACTTGAACACTGAAGCTTTCTTT
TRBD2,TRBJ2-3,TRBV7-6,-,CASSLGASGGLTDTQYF,TGTGCCAGCAGCTTAGGGGCTAGCGGGGGGCTCACAGATACGCAGTATTTT
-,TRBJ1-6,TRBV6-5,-,CASSYLSGGSPLHF,TGTGCCAGCAGTTACCTATCGGGGGGGTCACCCCTCCACTTT
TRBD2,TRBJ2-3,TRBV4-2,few,CASSQSRGLAGGPDTQYF,TGTGCCAGCAGCCAAAGTCGAGGGCTAGCGGGAGGTCCAGATACGCAGTATTTT
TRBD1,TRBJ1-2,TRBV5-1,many,CASRTGSGTTNYGYTF,TGCGCCAGCAGGACAGGGAGTGGGACCACTAACTATGGCTACACCTTC
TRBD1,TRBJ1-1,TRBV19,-,CASSISQTGLREAFF,TGTGCCAGTAGTATATCCCAGACAGGGCTCCGTGAAGCTTTCTTT
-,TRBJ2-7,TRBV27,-,CASSPTRSGEQYF,TGTGCCAGCAGTCCCACTAGATCGGGCGAGCAGTACTTC
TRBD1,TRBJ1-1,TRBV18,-,CASTKGTGANTEAFF,TGTGCCAGCACCAAGGGGACAGGGGCGAACACTGAAGCTTTCTTT
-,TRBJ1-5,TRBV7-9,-,CASSGPEGQPQHF,TGTGCCAGCAGCGGCCCTGAGGGTCAGCCCCAGCATTTT
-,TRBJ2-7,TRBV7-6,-,CASSSWGDGQYF,TGTGCCAGCAGCTCCTGGGGGGACGGGCAGTACTTC